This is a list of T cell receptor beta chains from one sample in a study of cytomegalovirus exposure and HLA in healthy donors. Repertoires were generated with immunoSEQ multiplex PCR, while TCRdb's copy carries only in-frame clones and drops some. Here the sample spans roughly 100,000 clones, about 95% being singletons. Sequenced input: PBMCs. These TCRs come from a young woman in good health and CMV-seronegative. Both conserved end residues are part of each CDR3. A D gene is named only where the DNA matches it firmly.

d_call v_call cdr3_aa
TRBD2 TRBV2 CASSGARAGGQYF
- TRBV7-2 CASSLRSPEAFF
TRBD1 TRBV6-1 CASRPTGGFAEAFF
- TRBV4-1 CASSPLAKSDTQYF
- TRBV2 CASSEVADTEAFF
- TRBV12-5 CASGFHRGTEPNNEQFF
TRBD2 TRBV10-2 CASSESGPSGSYEQYF
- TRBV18 CASSRASSNQPQHF
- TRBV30 CAWGADRSF
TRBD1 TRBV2 CASRTGQGLSGANVLTF
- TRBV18 CASSPGSVGLF
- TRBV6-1 CASSEASAGLGQPQHF
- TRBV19 CASSLTSRWPANYGYTF
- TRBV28 CASSRGMIWAPNQPQHF
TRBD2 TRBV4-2 CASSPLMGGAGGLGEQYF
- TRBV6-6 CASRQNRGNQPQHF
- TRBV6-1 CASSEAPRTGKAFF
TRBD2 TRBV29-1 CSVVVTSGQETQYF
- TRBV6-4 CASKPPGLDITYNEQFF
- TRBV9 CASSVGVGASTEAFF
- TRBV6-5 CASAGQPNQPQHF
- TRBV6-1 CASSELAESIQYF
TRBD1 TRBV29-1 CSVEDRVGYEQYF
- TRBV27 CASRPGDRGTEAFF
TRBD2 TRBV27 CASSLPSGTTDTQYF
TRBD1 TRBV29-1 CSVRDRDYEQYF
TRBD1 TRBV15 CATSRSSGGPPYGYTF
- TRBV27 CASSFGSTDTQYF
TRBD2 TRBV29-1 CSATGLAGGGGYEQYF
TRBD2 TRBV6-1 CASSEDRAGGIETQYF
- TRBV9 CASSGLQGVNEQYF
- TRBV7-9 CASSPRGGLGQPQHF
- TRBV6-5 CASSYGERETQYF
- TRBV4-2 CASSQDLDSKETQYF
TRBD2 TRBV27 CASTTGGETDTQYF
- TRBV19 CATSNLQEYEQYF
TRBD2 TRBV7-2 CASSLASGGQYEQYF
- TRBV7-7 CASSPTGHRETQYF
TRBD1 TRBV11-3 CASSSHRDRSNSGANVLTF
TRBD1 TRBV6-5 CASNKQGSTEAFF
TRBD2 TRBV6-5 CASSRLAGDYNEQFF
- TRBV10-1 CASSETENRRANYSNSPLHF
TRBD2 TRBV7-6 CASSSPGLAGGSYEQYF
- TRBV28 CASSFPSLGTGGARGYTF
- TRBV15 CATSRDKEAAAQFF
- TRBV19 CASSDSLNTEAFF
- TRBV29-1 CSVVKGPFYEQYF
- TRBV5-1 CASSSTGTRETQYF
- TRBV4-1 CASSQELVTDTQYF
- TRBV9 CASSEDSLNTEAFF
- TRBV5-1 CASSLAVGYGGETQYF
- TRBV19 CASSIRGEVYGYTF
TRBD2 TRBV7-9 CASSLELAGGLYEQYF
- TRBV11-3 CASSPGGFTDTQYF
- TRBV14 CASSQGSWVEETQYF
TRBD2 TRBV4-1 CASSQVLAGGGEQYF
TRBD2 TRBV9 CASSHPLQTSGRNGVQETQYF
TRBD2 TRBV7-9 CASSPKARLAALQETQYF
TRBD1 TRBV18 CASSLDRSNQPQHF